This TCR beta chain was sequenced during a study of T cell changes during pregnancy in multiple sclerosis. Data came from immunoSEQ multiplex PCR; TCRdb stores just in-frame clones and leaves some out. The profile shows tens of thousands of clones, roughly 90% of them singletons. The V end lost 1 base, the J end lost 2 bases, and 17 bases lay between the germline ends. Germline loops: CDR1 SGHVS, CDR2 FQNEAQ. There are 17 residues in the CDR3. The sequenced sample was peripheral blood, obtained in the first trimester of pregnancy. The clonotype originates from a female donor in good health, enrolled as a control in a pregnancy study. The chain couples TRBV7-8 to TRBJ1-1, with D maybe TRBD1 (6 bases). This chain's CDR3 is CASSLGPQGRLNTEAFF. CDR3 DNA sequence: TGTGCCAGCAGCTTAGGGCCCCAGGGGAGACTAAACACTGAAGCTTTCTTT.